This passage covers 21 T cell receptor beta chains from one sample sequenced in a study of shared clonotypes between healthy human individuals. Method: immunoSEQ multiplex PCR; TCRdb's copy keeps in-frame clones and lacks some. The sample lists under 1,100,000 clones, about 84% occurring once. The sample was memory CD4+ T cells from PBMCs. Subset described: CD45RA-negative fraction. The receptors stem from a man between 18 and 29 years old in good health. Some clones in this sample may be carry-over from other donors' samples.

There are a few counts of this clone. The rearrangement joins TRBV28 to TRBJ2-1; no clear D. With 7 bases removed from V and 8 bases from J, the gap between germline ends came to 12 bases. CDR1 is MDHEN, CDR2 SYDVKM, per germline. There are 12 residues in the CDR3. In DNA, the CDR3 is TGTGCCAGCACCAAGGGTAGGGATGAGCAGTTCTTC. Translation: CASTKGRDEQFF. Complete variable domain (other parts from reference TRBV28 and TRBJ2-1): DVKVTQSSRYLVKRTGEKVFLECVQDMDHENMFWYRQDPGLGLRLIYFSYDVKMKEKGDIPEGYSVSREKKERFSLILESASTNQTSMYLCASTKGRDEQFFGPGTRLTVL.

V is TRBV9 and J is TRBJ1-2, with TRBD1 matching over 11 bases. Germline trimming cut 0 bases from V and 8 bases from J; bases unmatched to any gene: 9. The CDR3 extends over 16 amino acids. The V gene's germline CDR1 is SGDLS and CDR2 YYNGEE. The CDR3 loop reads CASSVGVGQGARGYTF. CDR3 in DNA: TGTGCCAGCAGCGTAGGCGTAGGACAGGGGGCGCGAGGCTACACCTTC.

The genes are TRBV5-4 and TRBJ2-1; 7 bases are a match to TRBD1. CDR3 length: 14 amino acids. The junction had 6 bases not matched to a gene; V was cut back by 4 bases and J by 5 bases. Germline values: CDR1 SGHNT, CDR2 YYREEE (reference sequence). This CDR3 is CASSAGTEDNEQFF. Here the CDR3 DNA reads TGTGCCAGCAGCGCCGGGACAGAAGACAATGAGCAGTTCTTC.

The chain uses TRBV15 and TRBJ1-2, with 7 nucleotides matching TRBD1. Losses at the gene ends were 5 bases for V and 8 bases for J; bases not matched to a gene: 5. CDR3 size: 12 residues. CDR1 and CDR2 from the germline V gene are LNHNV and YYDKDF (reference sequence). The CDR3 is CATSETGFGYTF. The DNA of the CDR3 is TGTGCCACCAGCGAGACAGGGTTCGGCTACACCTTC.

CDR3 nucleotide sequence: TGCGCCAGCAGCCAACGAACAGGGCGCGCAACTAATGAAAAACTGTTTTTT. This sequence encodes CASSQRTGRATNEKLFF. The J gene is TRBJ1-4, the V gene TRBV4-3; D possibly corresponds to TRBD1 (6 bases). Per germline, CDR1 LGHNA and CDR2 YSLEER. Trimming stripped 2 bases from V and 0 bases from J, with 13 bases between. CDR3 length: 17 amino acids.

A remark on this clone: The same CDR3 also results from other DNA sequences found in this sample. This chain connects TRBV7-3 to TRBJ1-1; D is unclear. The CDR3 length is 13 residues. V dropped 2 bases and J dropped 1 base, with 5 bases sitting between them. CDR1 and CDR2 from the germline V gene are SGHTA and FQGTGA. As DNA, the CDR3 is TGTGCCAGCAGCTTAGGATCGAACACTGAAGCTTTCTTT. It is translated as CASSLGSNTEAFF.

V and J are TRBV6-4 and TRBJ2-1, with D perhaps TRBD2 (5 bases). Trimming took 3 bases from V and 4 from J, leaving 13 bases between them. Germline-derived CDR1 and CDR2 are MRHNA and SNTAGT. The CDR3 sequence is 15 residues long. CDR3 loop: CASSEEAIPYNEQFF. The CDR3 DNA sequence: TGTGCCAGCAGTGAGGAGGCTATCCCTTACAATGAGCAGTTCTTC.

The rearrangement links TRBV7-2 to TRBJ1-2; the D is unclear. V gave up 2 bases and J gave up 8 bases, with 9 bases separating them. The germline gives CDR1 SGHTA, CDR2 FQGNSA. CDR3 size: 12 residues. The DNA for the CDR3 is TGTGCCAGCAGCTTATTCTTTGGCGGCTACACCTTC. It yields the protein CASSLFFGGYTF.

This clone occurred a few times. The chain links TRBV7-2 to TRBJ1-2; D is possibly TRBD1 (5 bases). Germline CDR1 reads SGHTA; CDR2 reads FQGNSA. This CDR3 region has 14 residues. Trimming pared 4 bases from V and 3 bases from J, leaving 12 bases between. CDR3 sequence (DNA): TGTGCCAGCAGCTACCCGGACACATACTATGGCTACACCTTC. It specifies CASSYPDTYYGYTF.

The chain combines TRBV19 with TRBJ1-5, with no clear D. The CDR3 contains 15 residues. V shed 3 bases and J shed 0 bases, with 9 bases lying between them. Germline CDR1 LNHDA, CDR2 SQIVND (reference sequence). The CDR3 is CASSIWENSNQPQHF. The DNA of the CDR3 is TGTGCCAGTAGTATTTGGGAAAATAGCAATCAGCCCCAGCATTTT.

This chain joins TRBV9 and TRBJ1-2, with D perhaps matching TRBD1 (5 bases). The V end was cut by 4 bases, the J end by 10 bases, with 14 bases between. The length of the CDR3 is 12 residues. In germline, CDR1 is SGDLS, CDR2 YYNGEE. The CDR3 region is CASSPQGGAYTF. CDR3 DNA sequence: TGTGCCAGCAGCCCCCAAGGTGGGGCCTACACCTTC.

As regards this clone: Other DNA variants within this sample encode the same CDR3. The chain uses TRBV19 and TRBJ2-7; possibly TRBD1 for D (5 bases). V dropped 6 bases and J dropped 3 bases, with 6 bases sitting between them. Germline V gives CDR1 LNHDA, CDR2 SQIVND (reference sequence). The CDR3 has 11 amino acids. CDR3: CASRGDYEQYF. CDR3 sequence (DNA): TGTGCCAGTAGAGGGGACTACGAGCAGTACTTC.

This clone was recorded a few times. The CDR3 DNA is TGTGCCAGCCTTACGGGCGGCGGGATGGACAATCAGCCCCAGCATTTT. Its protein product is CASLTGGGMDNQPQHF. This chain joins TRBV28 and TRBJ1-5; D is undetermined. The CDR3 loop spans 16 amino acids. Between the trimmed V and J ends, which lost 8 bases and 3 bases, there was a span of 20 bases. CDR1 and CDR2 (germline): MDHEN, SYDVKM.

The V gene is TRBV30, the J gene TRBJ2-5, with D perhaps TRBD1 (6 bases). CDR1 GTSNPN and CDR2 SVGIG come from the germline V gene (reference sequence). V gave up 3 bases and J gave up 2 bases, with 10 bases separating them. This CDR3 comprises 13 residues. The chain's CDR3 is CAWRRQAQETQYF. The CDR3 bases are TGTGCCTGGAGGAGACAGGCGCAAGAGACCCAGTACTTC.

The genes are TRBV9 and TRBJ1-1; possibly TRBD1 for D (5 bases). In germline, CDR1 is SGDLS, CDR2 YYNGEE. The V end was cut by 0 bases, the J end by 11 bases, with 11 bases between. CDR3 length: 12 residues. CDR3 amino acids: CASSVVTGPAFF. Written as DNA, the CDR3 is TGTGCCAGCAGCGTAGTTACGGGGCCGGCTTTCTTT.

The chain has TRBV10-3 and TRBJ2-1; TRBD2 matches 8 bases. The germline CDR1 and CDR2 sequences are ENHRY and SYGVKD. This CDR3 is built from 14 residues. V gave up 2 bases and J gave up 7 bases; unmatched junction bases: 4. The CDR3 reads CAISEGLARNEQFF. The CDR3, as DNA: TGTGCCATCAGTGAGGGACTAGCTCGAAATGAGCAGTTCTTC.

V usage is TRBV6-6 and J usage is TRBJ2-3; D is undetermined. There are 13 residues in the CDR3. The germline V and J ends were trimmed by 2 bases and 4 bases, with 7 bases remaining between them. Germline CDR1 MNHNY, CDR2 SVGAGI (reference sequence). CDR3 loop: CASSYRISDTQYF. Here the CDR3 DNA reads TGTGCCAGCAGTTACCGTATCTCAGATACGCAGTATTTT.

This chain connects TRBV5-1 to TRBJ1-2, with TRBD1 identical over 12 bases. Trimming cost V 0 bases and J 7 bases; bases outside gene matches: 10. In germline, CDR1 is SGHRS, CDR2 YFSETQ. CDR3 size: 17 residues. The CDR3: CASSLAPLGQGAIGYTF. The CDR3, as DNA: TGCGCCAGCAGCTTGGCCCCATTGGGACAGGGGGCAATTGGCTACACCTTC. The full variable domain, completed using reference TRBV5-1 and TRBJ1-2, is KAGVTQTPRYLIKTRGQQVTLSCSPISGHRSVSWYQQTPGQGLQFLFEYFSETQRNKGNFPGRFSGRQFSNSRSEMNVSTLELGDSALYLCASSLAPLGQGAIGYTFGSGTRLTVV.

The rearrangement uses TRBV5-1 and TRBJ2-1; D might be TRBD2 (5 bases). Germline CDR1 reads SGHRS; CDR2 reads YFSETQ. V was pared by 4 bases and J by 7 bases, with 9 bases between. The CDR3 runs 12 residues. Here the CDR3 reads CASSERGNEQFF. The CDR3 DNA reads TGCGCCAGCAGCGAGCGCGGGAATGAGCAGTTCTTC.

The chain recombines TRBV5-4 with TRBJ2-5; D may be TRBD2 (5 bases). This CDR3 spans 14 amino acids. V shed 1 base and J shed 3 bases, with 10 bases lying between them. CDR1 and CDR2 from the germline V gene are SGHNT and YYREEE (reference sequence). The CDR3 DNA reads as TGTGCCAGCAGCTTGACAGCGGTCGAAGAGACCCAGTACTTC. Amino acid sequence: CASSLTAVEETQYF.

The chain carries TRBV5-4 and TRBJ2-1; 15 positions match TRBD2. The CDR3 runs 18 residues. CDR1 is SGHNT, CDR2 YYREEE, per germline (reference sequence). J gave up 6 bases and V 5 bases, and 12 bases lay outside the gene matches. CDR3 DNA sequence: TGTGCCAGCAGGGCTGCGAGGGGACTAGCGGGAGGTGGCAATGAGCAGTTCTTC. It specifies CASRAARGLAGGGNEQFF.